These 8 T cell receptor beta chains originate from one sample sequenced in a study of CD8 T cells in ankylosing spondylitis (TCRdb year 2017). Study-level results and caveats: A TCR beta motif made up of about eight highly homologous amino acid variants appeared to be characteristic of blood from ankylosing spondylitis patients.

For these TCRs, the target antigens are not known. The method was 5' RACE. The sequencing machine was an Illumina HiSeq 2500. Through fastp at Q25 and MiXCR, TCRdb rebuilt clones from the public reads, retaining in-frame beta chains. Identical CDR3 proteins give one entry, which carries the most common genes and DNA. The sample profile shows about 420,000 distinct CDR3 sequences; approximately 20% of them were found once. About a sixth of the sample rests with the top ten. Sequenced: blood, either unsorted or a sorted T cell fraction (not recorded which). The receptors derive from a male donor with ankylosing spondylitis.

The V call is TRBV27, the J call TRBJ2-5; 7 bases align to TRBD2. Germline values: CDR1 MNHEY, CDR2 SMNVEV (reference sequence). The CDR3 extends over 14 amino acids. Germline trimming cut 5 bases from V and 2 bases from J; bases unmatched to any gene: 5. The DNA of the CDR3 is TGTGCCAGCAGTCCAAGACTAGCTCAAGAGACCCAGTACTTC. This encodes CASSPRLAQETQYF.

The rearrangement uses TRBV2 and TRBJ1-6; 8 bases align to TRBD1. The junction had 7 bases not matched to a gene; V was cut back by 5 bases and J by 10 bases. Germline-derived CDR1 and CDR2 are SNHLY and FYNNEI. This CDR3 spans 14 amino acids. In nucleotides, the CDR3 is TGTGCCAGCAGTACTAAGACAGGGGAATCACCCCTCCACTTT. Translated: CASSTKTGESPLHF.

The rearrangement links TRBV2 to TRBJ2-3; unclear D gene. Germline V gene sequence: CDR1 SNHLY, CDR2 FYNNEI. V lost 0 bases to trimming and J lost 1 base, with 14 bases between them. CDR3 length equals 17 residues. For the CDR3, the DNA is TGTGCCAGCAGTGAAGCGCGTTATTCCGACCGCACAGATACGCAGTATTTT. Encoded protein: CASSEARYSDRTDTQYF.

The gene calls are TRBV20-1 and TRBJ2-7, with no clear D. Germline V gene data show CDR1 as DFQATT and CDR2 as SNEGSKA (reference sequence). The V end lost 3 bases, the J end lost 4 bases, and 13 bases lay between the germline ends. The CDR3 contains 13 residues. CDR3: CSASQGILYEQYF. DNA of the CDR3: TGCAGTGCTAGTCAAGGGATCCTGTACGAGCAGTACTTC.

The chain couples TRBV28 to TRBJ2-1; 9 positions agree with TRBD2. The CDR3 contains 14 residues. CDR1 and CDR2 from the germline V gene are MDHEN and SYDVKM. J lost 7 bases, V lost 6 bases, and 7 bases had no gene match. Here the CDR3 DNA reads TGTGCCAGCAGACCTCCGGGACTAGCTAATGAGCAGTTCTTC. Its protein is CASRPPGLANEQFF.

CDR3 loop: CASQDGVGNQPQHF. CDR3 coding DNA: TGTGCCAGCCAGGACGGAGTAGGCAATCAGCCCCAGCATTTT. V is TRBV6-1 and J is TRBJ1-5; D gene ambiguous. The germline CDR1 and CDR2 sequences are MNHNS and SASEGT. V was shortened by 8 bases and J by 2 bases, with 13 bases between the two germline ends. The CDR3 spans 14 residues.

The chain uses TRBV10-2 and TRBJ2-7, with 9 bases that match TRBD1. The CDR3 is made up of 14 amino acids. Germline trimming cut 7 bases from V and 3 bases from J; bases unmatched to any gene: 7. Germline CDR1 reads WSHSY; CDR2 reads SAAADI. The CDR3: CASTAPGQGYEQYF. The CDR3 DNA reads as TGCGCCAGCACCGCTCCGGGACAGGGCTACGAGCAGTACTTC.

In this sample, this clonotype turned up once. J is TRBJ2-7 and V is TRBV7-8; D possibly corresponds to TRBD1 (6 bases). The V gene's germline CDR1 is SGHVS and CDR2 FQNEAQ. The CDR3 is 15 residues long. The V gene lost 5 bases and the J gene lost 0 bases, with 14 bases spanning the gap. CDR3 protein: CASSIDRQSSYEQYF. The DNA of the CDR3 is TGTGCCAGCAGCATCGACAGGCAAAGCTCCTACGAGCAGTACTTC.